This T cell receptor beta chain was identified during a study of control samples from healthy donors and cancer patients. Germline CDR1 is SGDLS and CDR2 is YYNGEE. Trimming left V 3 bases short and J 7 bases short, with 13 bases between. The CDR3 contains 13 residues. Clones were sequenced by immunoSEQ multiplex PCR, and TCRdb holds only the in-frame ones, with some missing. This repertoire shows some 150,000 clones, roughly 94% found once; its top ten account for 14%. The rearrangement joins TRBV9 to TRBJ1-2; possible D gene TRBD1, 5 bases. This clonotype originated in a man aged 60 to 69 with colorectal cancer. Sequencing input: PBMCs. CDR3 DNA: TGTGCCAGCAGCGAGGGGAGGAAGATTGGCTACACCTTC. This gives the protein CASSEGRKIGYTF.